The rows below give T cell receptor beta chains drawn from one sample of a study of shared clonotypes between healthy human individuals. The data were produced by immunoSEQ multiplex PCR, yet TCRdb's version contains in-frame clones alone and is incomplete. The data hold about 2.2 million clones, with 93% observed a single time. The sample comprised naive CD8+ T cells from PBMCs. The receptors were gathered from a man aged 18 to 30 in good health. Some clones in this sample may be carry-over from other donors' samples. The CDR3 runs from the conserved cysteine through the conserved F or W. The D gene is left open where the match is weak. Size is stated for part of the rows, as once, few or many counts, or as a class when the clone is expanded.

v_call: TRBV7-7; clone_size: -; d_call: -; cdr3_length: 15; j_call: TRBJ2-7; cdr3_aa: CASSLDRDSTYEQYF; cdr3_nt: TGTGCCAGCAGCTTGGACCGGGACTCAACCTACGAGCAGTACTTC
v_call: TRBV10-3; clone_size: -; d_call: TRBD2; cdr3_length: 13; j_call: TRBJ2-7; cdr3_aa: CAISDPGGDEQYF; cdr3_nt: TGTGCCATCAGTGACCCGGGGGGGGACGAGCAGTACTTC
v_call: TRBV28; clone_size: -; d_call: -; cdr3_length: 13; j_call: TRBJ2-2; cdr3_aa: CASRTGNTGELFF; cdr3_nt: TGTGCCAGCAGGACCGGCAACACCGGGGAGCTGTTTTTT
v_call: TRBV7-2; clone_size: -; d_call: TRBD2; cdr3_length: 16; j_call: TRBJ2-5; cdr3_aa: CASSLDLAGGQETQYF; cdr3_nt: TGTGCCAGCAGCTTAGACTTAGCGGGAGGGCAAGAGACCCAGTACTTC
v_call: TRBV7-7; clone_size: once; d_call: -; cdr3_length: 13; j_call: TRBJ2-3; cdr3_aa: CASSPDISDTQYF; cdr3_nt: TGTGCCAGCAGTCCCGACATTTCAGATACGCAGTATTTT
v_call: TRBV10-3; clone_size: few; d_call: -; cdr3_length: 14; j_call: TRBJ1-1; cdr3_aa: CAILDLPGNTEAFF; cdr3_nt: TGTGCCATTCTAGACCTTCCAGGGAACACTGAAGCTTTCTTT
v_call: TRBV28; clone_size: -; d_call: TRBD1; cdr3_length: 17; j_call: TRBJ1-2; cdr3_aa: CASSPRGEGQGAGGYTF; cdr3_nt: TGTGCCAGCAGTCCCCGGGGGGAGGGACAGGGTGCCGGTGGCTACACCTTC
v_call: TRBV7-9; clone_size: -; d_call: TRBD1; cdr3_length: 15; j_call: TRBJ2-6; cdr3_aa: CASSGTGAGANVLTF; cdr3_nt: TGTGCCAGCAGCGGGACAGGGGCTGGGGCCAACGTCCTGACTTTC
v_call: TRBV27; clone_size: -; d_call: TRBD1; cdr3_length: 15; j_call: TRBJ2-6; cdr3_aa: CATGTGGIGANVLTF; cdr3_nt: TGTGCCACAGGGACAGGGGGCATTGGGGCCAACGTCCTGACTTTC
v_call: TRBV9; clone_size: once; d_call: -; cdr3_length: 15; j_call: TRBJ1-4; cdr3_aa: CASSVVGSGNEKLFF; cdr3_nt: TGTGCCAGCAGCGTAGTGGGTAGCGGTAATGAAAAACTGTTTTTT
v_call: TRBV9; clone_size: -; d_call: TRBD2; cdr3_length: 16; j_call: TRBJ2-1; cdr3_aa: CASSVGWTSGSDEQFF; cdr3_nt: TGTGCCAGCAGCGTCGGATGGACTAGCGGGAGTGATGAGCAGTTCTTC
v_call: TRBV6-5; clone_size: -; d_call: -; cdr3_length: 15; j_call: TRBJ2-6; cdr3_aa: CASFERFSGANVLTF; cdr3_nt: TGTGCCAGCTTCGAAAGGTTCTCCGGGGCCAACGTCCTGACTTTC
v_call: TRBV7-9; clone_size: -; d_call: TRBD1; cdr3_length: 16; j_call: TRBJ2-2; cdr3_aa: CASSARQGAPTGELFF; cdr3_nt: TGTGCCAGCAGCGCACGACAGGGGGCGCCCACCGGGGAGCTGTTTTTT
v_call: TRBV2; clone_size: -; d_call: -; cdr3_length: 15; j_call: TRBJ2-3; cdr3_aa: CASRQGRASTDTQYF; cdr3_nt: TGTGCCAGCAGGCAGGGGCGTGCAAGCACAGATACGCAGTATTTT
v_call: TRBV6-5; clone_size: -; d_call: TRBD2; cdr3_length: 16; j_call: TRBJ2-5; cdr3_aa: CASSYSPSGAQETQYF; cdr3_nt: TGTGCCAGCAGTTACTCTCCTAGCGGGGCTCAAGAGACCCAGTACTTC
v_call: TRBV4-1; clone_size: once; d_call: -; cdr3_length: 13; j_call: TRBJ2-3; cdr3_aa: CASSQTRTDTQYF; cdr3_nt: TGCGCCAGCAGCCAAACAAGGACAGATACGCAGTATTTT
v_call: TRBV2; clone_size: once; d_call: -; cdr3_length: 13; j_call: TRBJ2-5; cdr3_aa: CASSEVRMETQYF; cdr3_nt: TGTGCCAGCAGTGAAGTGAGGATGGAGACCCAGTACTTC
v_call: TRBV6-4; clone_size: -; d_call: TRBD1; cdr3_length: 14; j_call: TRBJ2-7; cdr3_aa: CASSDAYRGGEQYF; cdr3_nt: TGTGCCAGCAGTGACGCGTACAGGGGCGGCGAGCAGTACTTC
v_call: TRBV28; clone_size: -; d_call: TRBD2; cdr3_length: 15; j_call: TRBJ2-7; cdr3_aa: CASSPGTSGSYEQYF; cdr3_nt: TGTGCCAGCAGCCCGGGGACTAGCGGGAGCTACGAGCAGTACTTC
v_call: TRBV19; clone_size: -; d_call: -; cdr3_length: 14; j_call: TRBJ1-1; cdr3_aa: CASSMGPYITEAFF; cdr3_nt: TGTGCCAGTAGTATGGGGCCCTATATCACTGAAGCTTTCTTT
v_call: TRBV12-2; clone_size: -; d_call: -; cdr3_length: 20; j_call: TRBJ2-6; cdr3_aa: CASRLASATGPSKGANVLTF; cdr3_nt: TGTGCAAGTCGCTTAGCCTCGGCTACAGGCCCTTCGAAAGGGGCCAACGTCCTGACTTTC
v_call: TRBV7-2; clone_size: -; d_call: TRBD1; cdr3_length: 16; j_call: TRBJ1-4; cdr3_aa: CASSLLSGGTNEKLFF; cdr3_nt: TGTGCCAGCAGCTTGCTGTCAGGGGGCACTAATGAAAAACTGTTTTTT
v_call: TRBV19; clone_size: -; d_call: -; cdr3_length: 15; j_call: TRBJ1-5; cdr3_aa: CASSQDFPPFQPQHF; cdr3_nt: TGTGCCAGTAGTCAGGACTTCCCCCCTTTCCAGCCCCAGCATTTT
v_call: TRBV9; clone_size: -; d_call: TRBD1; cdr3_length: 16; j_call: TRBJ2-1; cdr3_aa: CASSARKDRFYNEQFF; cdr3_nt: TGTGCCAGCAGCGCCAGAAAGGACAGGTTCTACAATGAGCAGTTCTTC
v_call: TRBV7-9; clone_size: -; d_call: TRBD1; cdr3_length: 16; j_call: TRBJ1-3; cdr3_aa: CASRTGTAIVGNTIYF; cdr3_nt: TGTGCCAGCAGAACAGGGACAGCCATTGTTGGAAACACCATATATTTT
v_call: TRBV9; clone_size: -; d_call: TRBD2; cdr3_length: 17; j_call: TRBJ2-3; cdr3_aa: CASSGTSGETSTDTQYF; cdr3_nt: TGTGCCAGCAGCGGGACTAGCGGGGAAACTAGCACAGATACGCAGTATTTT
v_call: TRBV15; clone_size: once; d_call: -; cdr3_length: 15; j_call: TRBJ2-7; cdr3_aa: CATSRDKRTPGEQYF; cdr3_nt: TGTGCCACCAGCAGAGATAAGCGAACGCCGGGGGAGCAGTACTTC
v_call: TRBV6-5; clone_size: -; d_call: TRBD2; cdr3_length: 14; j_call: TRBJ2-7; cdr3_aa: CASSLGLGQREQYF; cdr3_nt: TGTGCCAGCAGTCTTGGACTAGGTCAGCGCGAGCAGTACTTC
v_call: TRBV11-2; clone_size: -; d_call: -; cdr3_length: 15; j_call: TRBJ2-4; cdr3_aa: CASSLVLSVGGIQYF; cdr3_nt: TGTGCCAGCAGCTTAGTGTTGTCAGTGGGGGGCATTCAGTACTTC
v_call: TRBV7-9; clone_size: -; d_call: -; cdr3_length: 14; j_call: TRBJ2-5; cdr3_aa: CASSKTGGQETQYF; cdr3_nt: TGTGCCAGCAGCAAGACCGGGGGCCAAGAGACCCAGTACTTC
v_call: TRBV7-9; clone_size: -; d_call: -; cdr3_length: 14; j_call: TRBJ2-7; cdr3_aa: CASSPQVATYEQYF; cdr3_nt: TGTGCCAGCAGCCCCCAGGTCGCCACCTACGAGCAGTACTTC
v_call: TRBV28; clone_size: -; d_call: TRBD1; cdr3_length: 16; j_call: TRBJ1-4; cdr3_aa: CASSLLPTGYNEKLFF; cdr3_nt: TGTGCCAGCAGTTTACTTCCGACAGGGTATAATGAAAAACTGTTTTTT
v_call: TRBV10-2; clone_size: -; d_call: TRBD1; cdr3_length: 13; j_call: TRBJ1-5; cdr3_aa: CASTQGVNQPQHF; cdr3_nt: TGCGCCAGCACCCAGGGGGTGAATCAGCCCCAGCATTTT
v_call: TRBV19; clone_size: -; d_call: TRBD2; cdr3_length: 18; j_call: TRBJ2-1; cdr3_aa: CASSIRLAISGSYNEQFF; cdr3_nt: TGTGCCAGTAGTATACGACTAGCGATCAGCGGCTCCTACAATGAGCAGTTCTTC
v_call: TRBV28; clone_size: -; d_call: -; cdr3_length: 14; j_call: TRBJ1-5; cdr3_aa: CASSMDVPDQPQHF; cdr3_nt: TGTGCCAGCAGTATGGACGTCCCGGATCAGCCCCAGCATTTT
v_call: TRBV9; clone_size: -; d_call: TRBD1; cdr3_length: 15; j_call: TRBJ2-1; cdr3_aa: CASSVEGAYVDEQFF; cdr3_nt: TGTGCCAGCAGCGTAGAGGGGGCTTATGTGGATGAGCAGTTCTTC
v_call: TRBV6-6; clone_size: -; d_call: -; cdr3_length: 15; j_call: TRBJ2-3; cdr3_aa: CASSYSTPGTDTQYF; cdr3_nt: TGTGCCAGCAGTTACTCGACTCCGGGCACAGATACGCAGTATTTT
v_call: TRBV4-1; clone_size: -; d_call: -; cdr3_length: 16; j_call: TRBJ2-7; cdr3_aa: CASSLSSFSGSYEQYF; cdr3_nt: TGCGCCAGCAGCCTTAGTAGTTTTAGCGGTTCCTACGAGCAGTACTTC
v_call: TRBV5-1; clone_size: -; d_call: -; cdr3_length: 16; j_call: TRBJ1-5; cdr3_aa: CASSLAPTGGNQPQHF; cdr3_nt: TGCGCCAGCAGCTTGGCACCCACGGGGGGAAATCAGCCCCAGCATTTT
v_call: TRBV29-1; clone_size: -; d_call: -; cdr3_length: 12; j_call: TRBJ2-7; cdr3_aa: CSVVQGRYEQYF; cdr3_nt: TGCAGCGTTGTCCAGGGGAGGTACGAGCAGTACTTC
v_call: TRBV29-1; clone_size: -; d_call: TRBD1; cdr3_length: 14; j_call: TRBJ2-7; cdr3_aa: CSVVGQGISYEQYF; cdr3_nt: TGCAGCGTCGTCGGACAGGGAATTAGCTACGAGCAGTACTTC